This TCR beta chain was recovered during a study of OX40 agonist ivuxolimab in advanced cancers. About the study: Patients received ivuxolimab, an intravenous treatment, every 2 weeks at 0.01 to 10 mg/kg.

Measured with immunoSEQ multiplex PCR; TCRdb has only the in-frame clones, and not every one. The sample carries about 66,000 clones, roughly 80% recorded once. The CDR3 consists of 16 residues. The germline V gene has CDR1 SGHRS and CDR2 YFSETQ. V shed 2 bases, J shed 4 bases, and the junction held 10 bases outside the gene matches. Sequenced material: CD4+ or CD8+ T cells sorted from blood, taken in a trial of the OX40 agonist ivuxolimab. This sequence was found in an adult with an advanced solid tumor such as melanoma, head and neck, liver or kidney cancer. The genes are TRBV5-1 and TRBJ1-2; 8 bases are shared with TRBD1. The chain's CDR3 is CASSLGQGGVIYGYTF. The CDR3 coding sequence is TGCGCCAGCAGCTTAGGACAGGGCGGTGTGATCTATGGCTACACCTTC.